This section outlines one T cell receptor (beta chain) sequence together with its context. The data are from a study of blood T cell repertoires in COVID-19. Overall study: Acute and convalescent COVID-19 samples came from the United States, Italy and Spain. The analysed material was cDNA or gDNA that came from T cells, B-cell-depleted T cells, or PBMCs.

The Seattle site enrolled patients during active infection and followed them longitudinally. Per the study methods: The authors estimated nucleated cell counts from reference gene primer amplification. Data came from immunoSEQ multiplex PCR; TCRdb stores just in-frame clones and leaves some out. V and J calls and clone size come straight from that table; D and trimming were deduced from the DNA. The sample holds 100,000 to 150,000 clones; about 74% are singletons and the top ten take around 6%. The TCR comes from a man older than 75 with COVID-19, enrolled during active disease. Material for sequencing was peripheral blood.

In nucleotides, the CDR3 is TGTGCCTCCCGAAAGGGCCCGGAGACAGGGTTGGTCAATCAGCCCCAGCATTTT. Protein: CASRKGPETGLVNQPQHF. This chain joins TRBV19 and TRBJ1-5; 7 bases map to TRBD1. Trimming cost V 11 bases and J 3 bases; bases outside gene matches: 22. CDR3 length: 18 amino acids. Germline V CDR1 and CDR2: LNHDA, SQIVND (reference sequence).